The 19 T cell receptor beta chains presented below share a single source sample, sequenced in a study of cytomegalovirus exposure and HLA in healthy donors. The PCR contained 60 Vbeta and 13 Jbeta primers. TCRdb's table, derived via immunoSEQ multiplex PCR, lists solely in-frame clones and lacks some. Among 70,000 to 75,000 clones listed, about three quarters were seen once. The sample was PBMCs. The origin of the receptors is a woman aged 35 to 49 in good health and CMV-seropositive.

The V call is TRBV6-1, the J call TRBJ1-3; D perhaps matches TRBD1 (5 bases). The germline V gene has CDR1 MNHNS and CDR2 SASEGT. The CDR3 runs 14 residues. V was pared by 7 bases and J by 4 bases, with 14 bases between. The CDR3, as DNA: TGTGCCAGCATGTGGGGAGGGGCCGGAAACACCATATATTTT. It translates to CASMWGGAGNTIYF.

This clone appeared once. The gene calls are TRBV9 and TRBJ1-2; tentative D call: TRBD1 (6 bases). The V gene's germline CDR1 is SGDLS and CDR2 YYNGEE. V shed 3 bases and J shed 3 bases, with 15 bases lying between them. The CDR3 length is 15 residues. The chain's CDR3 is CASSGYRDIYYGYTF. The CDR3 DNA reads as TGTGCCAGCAGCGGATACCGGGACATCTACTATGGCTACACCTTC.

The V and J genes are TRBV19 and TRBJ2-1, with D perhaps matching TRBD2 (5 bases). The CDR3 spans 16 residues. V lost 5 bases and J lost 6, with 20 bases in between. CDR1 and CDR2 from the germline V gene are LNHDA and SQIVND (reference sequence). The CDR3 reads CASSVPLGGGRNEQFF. For the CDR3, the DNA is TGTGCCAGTAGTGTACCGCTAGGTGGAGGCCGCAATGAGCAGTTCTTC.

This clone has more than one count but fewer than ten. The genes are TRBV7-3 and TRBJ2-7, with 8 bases matching TRBD2. The CDR3 is 16 amino acids. Losses at the gene ends were 2 bases for V and 6 bases for J; bases not matched to a gene: 12. Germline CDR1 is SGHTA and CDR2 is FQGTGA. The CDR3 DNA is TGTGCCAGCAGCTTATTCGGCGGGGGGCTTTCTTCCGAGCAGTACTTC. This translates into CASSLFGGGLSSEQYF.

The gene calls are TRBV9 and TRBJ2-7; D remains unclear. CDR3 size: 14 residues. Germline V gene lookup returns CDR1 SGDLS and CDR2 YYNGEE. Trimming stripped 2 bases from V and 2 bases from J, with 11 bases between. The CDR3 sequence is CASSVGFPPYEQYF. CDR3 DNA: TGTGCCAGCAGCGTGGGCTTTCCCCCCTACGAGCAGTACTTC.

V and J are TRBV11-2 and TRBJ1-2; D is unclear. The CDR3 has 11 amino acids. Trimming removed 2 bases from V and 5 bases from J, with 3 bases in between. CDR1 and CDR2 (germline): SGHAT, FQNNGV. The CDR3: CASSLLYGYTF. CDR3 coding DNA: TGTGCCAGCAGCTTACTGTATGGCTACACCTTC.

The genes are TRBV19 and TRBJ2-1, with 9 bases matching TRBD1. Germline loops: CDR1 LNHDA, CDR2 SQIVND (reference sequence). Trimming removed 5 bases from V and 9 bases from J; junction bases left unmatched: 8. There are 14 residues in the CDR3. The CDR3 sequence: CASSRDREVGEQFF. The CDR3 DNA is TGTGCCAGTAGTCGGGACAGGGAGGTGGGTGAGCAGTTCTTC.

This sequence joins TRBV29-1 and TRBJ2-5; TRBD2 agrees at 7 bases. V gave up 0 bases and J gave up 5 bases; unmatched junction bases: 3. Germline V gene data show CDR1 as SQVTM and CDR2 as ANQGSEA. CDR3 length: 13 residues. As DNA, the CDR3 is TGCAGCGTTGAAGATCTACTAGCGGAGACCCAGTACTTC. This sequence encodes CSVEDLLAETQYF.

The chain links TRBV19 to TRBJ1-3, with D possibly matching TRBD1 (5 bases). The CDR3 covers 14 residues. Germline assignment: CDR1 LNHDA and CDR2 SQIVND (reference sequence). The V and J ends lost 7 bases and 0 bases respectively, with 10 bases between them. The CDR3 loop is CASTDTYSGNTIYF. As DNA, the CDR3 is TGTGCCAGTACGGACACCTACTCTGGAAACACCATATATTTT.

The rearrangement joins TRBV14 to TRBJ1-1; D is perhaps TRBD1 (6 bases). The CDR3 runs 14 residues. The germline V and J ends were trimmed by 0 bases and 3 bases, with 8 bases remaining between them. Germline V gene data show CDR1 as SGHDN and CDR2 as FVKESK. In DNA, the CDR3 is TGTGCCAGCAGCCAAGAGGGGGGGCACACTGAAGCTTTCTTT. It codes for CASSQEGGHTEAFF. Together with reference TRBV14 and TRBJ1-1, the CDR3 gives the full variable domain: EAGVTQFPSHSVIEKGQTVTLRCDPISGHDNLYWYRRVMGKEIKFLLHFVKESKQDESGMPNNRFLAERTGGTYSTLKVQPAELEDSGVYFCASSQEGGHTEAFFGQGTRLTVV.

The chain employs TRBV9 and TRBJ1-2, with D perhaps matching TRBD1 (6 bases). V gave up 3 bases and J gave up 5 bases, with 8 bases separating them. The CDR3 consists of 12 residues. Germline loops: CDR1 SGDLS, CDR2 YYNGEE. CDR3 in amino acids: CASSAGEYGYTF. Here the CDR3 DNA reads TGTGCCAGCAGCGCAGGGGAATATGGCTACACCTTC. Combining the CDR3 with reference TRBV9 and TRBJ1-2 gives the whole variable domain DSGVTQTPKHLITATGQRVTLRCSPRSGDLSVYWYQQSLDQGLQFLIQYYNGEERAKGNILERFSAQQFPDLHSELNLSSLELGDSALYFCASSAGEYGYTFGSGTRLTVV.

The rearrangement uses TRBV2 and TRBJ1-5, with TRBD1 as a possible D gene (6 bases). The CDR3 spans 14 residues. The germline CDR1 and CDR2 sequences are SNHLY and FYNNEI. With 7 bases removed from V and 3 bases from J, the gap between germline ends came to 13 bases. CDR3 region: CASNSYRDNQPQHF. As DNA, the CDR3 is TGTGCCAGCAATTCGTACAGGGACAATCAGCCCCAGCATTTT.

CDR3 protein: CASSPTFGGFEQYF. The CDR3 DNA is TGTGCCAGCTCACCGACATTCGGCGGGTTCGAGCAGTACTTC. The rearrangement links TRBV18 to TRBJ2-7; D possibly corresponds to TRBD2 (5 bases). The CDR3 is 14 amino acids. The V end was cut by 3 bases, the J end by 6 bases, with 15 bases between. Looked up from germline, CDR1 is KGHSH and CDR2 is LQKENI.

This clone was observed a handful of times. This chain joins TRBV11-2 and TRBJ2-7; 8 bases agree with TRBD1. V was clipped by 5 bases and J by 3 bases; unmatched bases: 9. The CDR3 is made up of 15 amino acids. Germline lookup yields CDR1 SGHAT and CDR2 FQNNGV. The CDR3 is CASSGPRTGIYEQYF. CDR3 DNA: TGTGCCAGCAGCGGCCCCAGGACAGGGATCTACGAGCAGTACTTC.

Remarks on this clone: An end of the junction differs from the germline gene, which may be a read error. The chain has TRBV18 and TRBJ1-2, with TRBD1 matching over 7 bases. Germline CDR1 is KGHSH and CDR2 is LQKENI. The CDR3 runs 15 residues. In DNA, the CDR3 is TGTGCCAGCTCACCACGACAGGGTTCTGACTATGGCTACCCCTTC. Protein product: CASSPRQGSDYGYPF.

This clone was observed a few times. The V call is TRBV19, the J call TRBJ1-2; maybe TRBD1 (5 bases). The V and J ends lost 5 bases and 8 bases respectively, with 15 bases between them. This CDR3 spans 13 amino acids. The germline V gene has CDR1 LNHDA and CDR2 SQIVND (reference sequence). The CDR3 protein is CASSGHQGGGYTF. The DNA of the CDR3 is TGTGCCAGTAGTGGACACCAGGGTGGCGGCTACACCTTC.

The chain uses TRBV29-1 and TRBJ2-1; weak D call: TRBD2 (5 bases). Trimming left V 3 bases short and J 0 bases short, with 9 bases between. The germline V gene has CDR1 SQVTM and CDR2 ANQGSEA. The CDR3 totals 14 residues. CDR3 nucleotides: TGCAGCGTTGAGAGCGGACCCTCCTACAATGAGCAGTTCTTC. The encoded protein is CSVESGPSYNEQFF.

V and J are TRBV4-2 and TRBJ2-7; TRBD2 matches 8 bases. The germline CDR1 and CDR2 sequences are LGHNA and YNFKEQ. The CDR3 length is 14 residues. The V and J ends lost 1 base and 9 bases, in that order; junction bases with no gene match: 8. CDR3 protein: CASSQAAGERRQYF. In DNA form, the CDR3 reads TGTGCCAGCAGCCAAGCAGCGGGGGAACGGCGGCAGTACTTC.

The gene calls are TRBV15 and TRBJ1-5, with D possibly being TRBD1 (6 bases). Germline V lookup: CDR1 LNHNV, CDR2 YYDKDF (reference sequence). V gave up 1 base and J gave up 0 bases, with 10 bases separating them. This CDR3 contains 16 residues. CDR3 in amino acids: CATSRGGPYSNQPQHF. DNA of the CDR3: TGTGCCACCAGCAGAGGGGGGCCCTATAGCAATCAGCCCCAGCATTTT. The whole variable domain, filled in from reference TRBV15 and TRBJ1-5, reads DAMVIQNPRYQVTQFGKPVTLSCSQTLNHNVMYWYQQKSSQAPKLLFHYYDKDFNNEADTPDNFQSRRPNTSFCFLDIRSPGLGDTAMYLCATSRGGPYSNQPQHFGDGTRLSIL.